The 26 T cell receptor beta chains below all came from one sample that was sequenced in a study of T cell changes during pregnancy in multiple sclerosis. The table came from immunoSEQ multiplex PCR; TCRdb's copy has only in-frame clones and leaves some out. The table records tens of thousands of clones, around 90% of them present only once. The sample here was CD8+ T cells from peripheral blood mononuclear cells, taken before pregnancy. Receptor source: a female donor with multiple sclerosis, enrolled in a pregnancy study.

The genes are TRBV14 and TRBJ1-1, with D tentatively TRBD1 (5 bases). Trimming shortened V by 0 bases and J by 1 base, and 15 bases separated the two germline ends. This CDR3 is 17 amino acids long. The germline V gene has CDR1 SGHDN and CDR2 FVKESK. In DNA, the CDR3 is TGTGCCAGCAGCCAAGATGCTAGGAGGGGTAGGAACACTGAAGCTTTCTTT. Protein product: CASSQDARRGRNTEAFF.

The gene calls are TRBV7-9 and TRBJ2-3; TRBD1 matches 9 bases. CDR1 SEHNR and CDR2 FQNEAQ come from the germline V gene (reference sequence). There are 15 residues in the CDR3. The V and J ends lost 3 bases and 5 bases, in that order; junction bases with no gene match: 6. The CDR3 protein is CASSFGDRELDTQYF. CDR3 bases: TGTGCCAGCAGCTTTGGGGACAGGGAGTTAGATACGCAGTATTTT.

The V call is TRBV28, the J call TRBJ2-2, with 7 positions matching TRBD1. Germline V gene data show CDR1 as MDHEN and CDR2 as SYDVKM. Trimming at V came to 5 bases and at J to 6 bases, leaving 6 bases not matched to a gene. The length of the CDR3 is 14 residues. The CDR3 DNA reads TGTGCCAGCAGTCCTTTTACAGGGGCCGGGGAGCTGTTTTTT. It encodes CASSPFTGAGELFF.

This clone has more than one count but fewer than ten. The junction differs from germline at one of its ends, possibly a read error. The chain joins TRBV13 to TRBJ1-1; the D is unclear. Germline V gene sequence: CDR1 PRHDT, CDR2 FYEKMQ (reference sequence). This CDR3 comprises 14 residues. CDR3 sequence reads: CASSLGSLNTEAFF. The CDR3 DNA is TGTGCCAGCAGCCTAGGGTCTTTGAACACTGAAGCTTTCTTT. The entire variable domain, with the rest obtained from reference TRBV13 and TRBJ1-1, is as follows: AAGVIQSPRHLIKEKRETATLKCYPIPRHDTVYWYQQGPGQDPQFLISFYEKMQSDKGSIPDRFSAQQFSDYHSELNMSSLELGDSALYFCASSLGSLNTEAFFGQGTRLTVV.

V gene TRBV9 combines with J gene TRBJ2-7; TRBD2 matches at 8 bases. V gave up 4 bases and J gave up 6 bases; unmatched junction bases: 9. The CDR3 is 14 residues long. From germline, CDR1 is SGDLS and CDR2 YYNGEE. The CDR3 nucleotides are TGTGCCAGCAGCCCTCGGACGGGGGGGTCCGAGCAGTACTTC. Translating it yields CASSPRTGGSEQYF.

The chain has TRBV11-2 and TRBJ2-7; D uncertain. Germline V gene sequence: CDR1 SGHAT, CDR2 FQNNGV. This CDR3 contains 12 residues. The ends were cut back, 4 bases at V and 2 bases at J, with 6 bases in the middle. CDR3 sequence (DNA): TGTGCCAGCAGCTACGACACCTACGAGCAGTACTTC. Encoded protein: CASSYDTYEQYF.

The rearrangement uses TRBV14 and TRBJ2-4, with 7 bases identical to TRBD1. Per germline, CDR1 SGHDN and CDR2 FVKESK. V lost 2 bases, J lost 1 base, and 2 bases stayed unmatched. The length of the CDR3 is 15 residues. The CDR3 DNA reads as TGTGCCAGCAGCCAACCGGGACAGGCCAAAAACATTCAGTACTTC. Amino acids: CASSQPGQAKNIQYF.

Only a few counts were recorded for this clone. The V and J genes are TRBV7-9 and TRBJ2-5; 9 nucleotides line up with TRBD2. The CDR3 has 15 residues. Looked up from germline, CDR1 is SEHNR and CDR2 is FQNEAQ (reference sequence). With V trimmed by 5 bases and J by 5 bases, 9 bases remained unmatched. CDR3: CASSMRRGGRETQYF. The CDR3 DNA sequence: TGTGCCAGCAGCATGAGGCGGGGGGGCCGGGAGACCCAGTACTTC.

Here the CDR3 reads CASSSQGGAYNEQFF. CDR3 coding DNA: TGTGCCAGCAGTTCCCAGGGGGGAGCCTACAATGAGCAGTTCTTC. The chain links TRBV27 to TRBJ2-1; TRBD1 is a possible D gene (7 bases). CDR1 MNHEY and CDR2 SMNVEV come from the germline V gene (reference sequence). This CDR3 region has 15 residues. V lost 4 bases to trimming and J lost 2 bases, with 12 bases between them.

V usage is TRBV7-8 and J usage is TRBJ1-2, with unresolved D. V dropped 5 bases and J dropped 7 bases, with 17 bases sitting between them. This CDR3 has 14 residues. The germline V gene encodes CDR1 SGHVS and CDR2 FQNEAQ. DNA for the CDR3: TGTGCCAGCAGCCGTGGGCCTCAAGCAGGTGGCTACACCTTC. Translation gives CASSRGPQAGGYTF.

The chain has TRBV7-8 and TRBJ2-1; 9 positions agree with TRBD2. Germline CDR1 SGHVS, CDR2 FQNEAQ. Trimming cost V 1 base and J 8 bases; bases outside gene matches: 3. CDR3 length: 14 residues. CDR3 in DNA: TGTGCCAGCAGCTTAGGCGGGGGGGCCTATGAGCAGTTCTTC. Protein product: CASSLGGGAYEQFF.

The V gene is TRBV6-1, the J gene TRBJ2-7, with TRBD2 identical over 8 bases. With V trimmed by 1 base and J by 0 bases, 2 bases remained unmatched. There are 15 residues in the CDR3. Germline CDR1 and CDR2: MNHNS and SASEGT. The CDR3: CASSEEGTSSYEQYF. CDR3 DNA: TGTGCCAGCAGTGAAGAGGGGACTAGCTCCTACGAGCAGTACTTC.

Here the CDR3 DNA reads TGCAGCGTTGAAGGCCAGGGGGGTTATAAGGAGCAGTTCTTC. Translated, it gives CSVEGQGGYKEQFF. The V gene is TRBV29-1, the J gene TRBJ2-1, with D tentatively TRBD1 (7 bases). The germline gives CDR1 SQVTM, CDR2 ANQGSEA. The V gene lost 1 base and the J gene lost 10 bases, with 17 bases spanning the gap. The CDR3 loop spans 14 amino acids.

V is TRBV2 and J is TRBJ1-5, with TRBD1 matching over 8 bases. The CDR3 is 18 residues long. Germline V gives CDR1 SNHLY, CDR2 FYNNEI. V lost 1 base, J lost 4 bases, and 12 bases stayed unmatched. The CDR3 region is CASSEDGPGTGSNQPQHF. In DNA, the CDR3 is TGTGCCAGCAGTGAAGATGGACCAGGGACAGGATCGAATCAGCCCCAGCATTTT. The full variable domain, in which reference TRBV2 and TRBJ1-5 provide the parts outside the CDR3, is EPEVTQTPSHQVTQMGQEVILRCVPISNHLYFYWYRQILGQKVEFLVSFYNNEISEKSEIFDDQFSVERPDGSNFTLKIRSTKLEDSAMYFCASSEDGPGTGSNQPQHFGDGTRLSIL.

This clone was counted a single time. The V and J genes are TRBV19 and TRBJ1-2, with D uncertain. Trimming removed 4 bases from V and 3 bases from J, with 3 bases in between. This CDR3 spans 11 amino acids. The germline V gene has CDR1 LNHDA and CDR2 SQIVND (reference sequence). The CDR3 coding sequence is TGTGCCAGTAGTACGGACTATGGCTACACCTTC. It is translated as CASSTDYGYTF.

The genes are TRBV7-6 and TRBJ2-1, with D possibly matching TRBD2 (5 bases). The CDR3 contains 15 residues. Germline lookup yields CDR1 SGHVS and CDR2 FNYEAQ. Trimming removed 4 bases at V and 2 bases at J, with 12 bases between. The DNA for the CDR3 is TGTGCCAGCAGCTGGCGGGCCGGAACCTACAATGAGCAGTTCTTC. Its protein product is CASSWRAGTYNEQFF.

The chain links TRBV30 to TRBJ2-3; 10 bases match TRBD1. The CDR3 totals 15 residues. Trimming cost V 2 bases and J 3 bases; bases outside gene matches: 5. Germline V gene data show CDR1 as GTSNPN and CDR2 as SVGIG (reference sequence). The CDR3 is CAWSPGQGWTDTQYF. The CDR3 DNA is TGTGCCTGGAGTCCGGGACAGGGGTGGACAGATACGCAGTATTTT. Full variable domain (outside the CDR3, taken from reference TRBV30 and TRBJ2-3): SQTIHQWPATLVQPVGSPLSLECTVEGTSNPNLYWYRQAAGRGLQLLFYSVGIGQISSEVPQNLSASRPQDRQFILSSKKLLLSDSGFYLCAWSPGQGWTDTQYFGPGTRLTVL.

Only a few counts were recorded for this clone. The chain combines TRBV29-1 with TRBJ1-1, with 7 positions matching TRBD1. Germline trimming cut 4 bases from V and 1 base from J; bases unmatched to any gene: 9. In germline, CDR1 is SQVTM, CDR2 ANQGSEA. The CDR3 extends over 15 amino acids. The chain's CDR3 is CSVAGGGQRNTEAFF. The CDR3 nucleotides read TGCAGCGTTGCGGGAGGGGGCCAGAGGAACACTGAAGCTTTCTTT.

The chain couples TRBV13 to TRBJ1-1; D ambiguous. This CDR3 comprises 12 residues. CDR1 is PRHDT and CDR2 is FYEKMQ in the germline V gene (reference sequence). The V end lost 5 bases, the J end lost 3 bases, and 7 bases lay between the germline ends. The DNA for the CDR3 is TGTGCCAGCAGCCTTGAGGACACTGAAGCTTTCTTT. It specifies CASSLEDTEAFF.

The CDR3 bases are TGTGCCAGCAGTGAAGCCCCCGGGGCGGGGGGCCCAGATACGCAGTATTTT. Its protein is CASSEAPGAGGPDTQYF. The V call is TRBV6-1, the J call TRBJ2-3, with 8 bases lining up with TRBD2. The CDR3 runs 17 residues. Germline trimming cut 0 bases from V and 4 bases from J; bases unmatched to any gene: 9. In germline, CDR1 is MNHNS, CDR2 SASEGT.

The chain uses TRBV5-4 and TRBJ2-3; 10 nucleotides align to TRBD2. The CDR3 consists of 15 residues. V lost 5 bases to trimming and J lost 0 bases; unmatched junction nucleotides: 3. The germline V gene encodes CDR1 SGHNT and CDR2 YYREEE (reference sequence). In DNA, the CDR3 is TGTGCCAGCAGGTTTAGCGGGGGGAGCACAGATACGCAGTATTTT. This gives the protein CASRFSGGSTDTQYF.

The chain couples TRBV13 to TRBJ2-1; 11 bases agree with TRBD2. CDR1 and CDR2 from the germline V gene are PRHDT and FYEKMQ (reference sequence). This CDR3 region has 18 residues. Unmatched junction bases numbered 15, after V lost 5 bases and J lost 6 bases. In DNA, the CDR3 is TGTGCCAGCAGCCCTAACCCGGGACTAGCGGAGATAAGCAATGAGCAGTTCTTC. It codes for CASSPNPGLAEISNEQFF. Full variable domain (rest looked up from reference TRBV13 and TRBJ2-1): AAGVIQSPRHLIKEKRETATLKCYPIPRHDTVYWYQQGPGQDPQFLISFYEKMQSDKGSIPDRFSAQQFSDYHSELNMSSLELGDSALYFCASSPNPGLAEISNEQFFGPGTRLTVL.

J is TRBJ1-1 and V is TRBV5-8; TRBD1 aligns across 10 bases. Germline CDR1 reads SGHTS; CDR2 reads YDEGEE. Unmatched junction bases numbered 22, after V lost 7 bases and J lost 4 bases. The CDR3 loop spans 19 amino acids. In DNA form, the CDR3 reads TGTGCCAGCCGCCGGGGGTCAATGCCGGGACAGGGGAAGGGCACTGAAGCTTTCTTT. Amino acid sequence: CASRRGSMPGQGKGTEAFF.

The rearrangement links TRBV7-9 to TRBJ1-4; tentative D call: TRBD1 (6 bases). The germline V gene encodes CDR1 SEHNR and CDR2 FQNEAQ (reference sequence). This CDR3 has 16 residues. Trimming stripped 5 bases from V and 5 bases from J, with 18 bases between. The CDR3 is CASSTGTGSGNEKLFF. The CDR3 DNA reads TGTGCCAGCAGCACGGGTACAGGGTCGGGGAATGAAAAACTGTTTTTT.

The chain recombines TRBV11-2 with TRBJ1-2; D possibly corresponds to TRBD1 (5 bases). V was clipped by 1 base and J by 4 bases, with 7 bases between them. The CDR3 runs to 13 residues. CDR1 is SGHAT, CDR2 FQNNGV, per germline. This CDR3 reads CASSLGTSYGYTF. Here the CDR3 DNA reads TGTGCCAGCAGCTTAGGGACATCCTATGGCTACACCTTC. Looking up the rest from reference TRBV11-2 and TRBJ1-2 gives the full variable domain: EAGVAQSPRYKIIEKRQSVAFWCNPISGHATLYWYQQILGQGPKLLIQFQNNGVVDDSQLPKDRFSAERLKGVDSTLKIQPAKLEDSAVYLCASSLGTSYGYTFGSGTRLTVV.

The chain is built from TRBV2 and TRBJ2-2; 7 nucleotides match TRBD1. The CDR3 length is 15 residues. Germline V gene lookup returns CDR1 SNHLY and CDR2 FYNNEI. The J segment lost 3 bases and the V segment lost 6 bases, leaving 7 bases of the junction unmatched. The CDR3 nucleotides are TGTGCCAGCAGGGAAACAGGGGTAGACACCGGGGAGCTGTTTTTT. Its protein is CASRETGVDTGELFF.